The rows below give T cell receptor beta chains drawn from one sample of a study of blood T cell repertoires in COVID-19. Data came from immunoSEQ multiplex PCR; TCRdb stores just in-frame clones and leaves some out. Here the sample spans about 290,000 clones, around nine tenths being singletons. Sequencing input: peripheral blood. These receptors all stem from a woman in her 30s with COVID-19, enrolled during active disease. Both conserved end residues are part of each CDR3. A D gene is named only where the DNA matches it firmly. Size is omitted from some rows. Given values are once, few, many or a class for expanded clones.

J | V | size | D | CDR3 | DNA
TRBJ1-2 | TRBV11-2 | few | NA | CASSSLSGPGYTF | TGTGCCAGCAGCTCCCTCTCAGGGCCCGGCTACACCTTC
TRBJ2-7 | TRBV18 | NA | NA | CASSEGVSGEQYF | TGTGCCAGCTCCGAGGGGGTGTCCGGCGAGCAGTACTTC
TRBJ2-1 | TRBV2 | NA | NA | CASSFSAGEQFF | TGTGCCAGCAGTTTCTCTGCGGGGGAGCAGTTCTTC
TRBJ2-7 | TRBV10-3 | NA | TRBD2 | CAISESGGEVYEQYF | TGTGCCATCAGTGAGTCGGGAGGGGAGGTCTACGAGCAGTACTTC
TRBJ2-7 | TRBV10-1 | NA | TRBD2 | CASSELRLAGGTYEQYF | TGCGCCAGCAGTGAGCTCAGACTAGCGGGGGGTACCTACGAGCAGTACTTC
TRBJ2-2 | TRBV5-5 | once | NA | CASSLSGGTNTGELFF | TGTGCCAGCAGCTTAAGTGGAGGGACGAACACCGGGGAGCTGTTTTTT
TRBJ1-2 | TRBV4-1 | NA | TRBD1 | CASSHAGTEPFYGYTF | TGCGCCAGCAGCCACGCCGGGACAGAACCTTTCTATGGCTACACCTTC
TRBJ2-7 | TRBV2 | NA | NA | CASYASTYEQYF | TGTGCCAGCTACGCTAGCACCTACGAGCAGTACTTC
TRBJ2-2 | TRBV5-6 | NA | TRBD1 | CASSLLGQGYTGELFF | TGTGCCAGCAGCCTCCTCGGACAGGGGTACACCGGGGAGCTGTTTTTT
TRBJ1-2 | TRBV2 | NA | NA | CASSEIPIDSRYGYTF | TGTGCCAGCAGTGAAATCCCCATCGACAGTCGCTATGGCTACACCTTC
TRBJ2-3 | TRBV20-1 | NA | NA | CSASDGGHTQYF | TGCAGTGCTAGTGATGGAGGCCATACGCAGTATTTT
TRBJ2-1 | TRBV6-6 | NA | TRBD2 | CASRDPGGNNEQFF | TGTGCCAGCAGAGACCCGGGGGGGAACAATGAGCAGTTCTTC
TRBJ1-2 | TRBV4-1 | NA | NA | CASRAFGGPSSYGYTF | TGCGCCAGCAGAGCTTTCGGGGGGCCGTCCTCCTATGGCTACACCTTC
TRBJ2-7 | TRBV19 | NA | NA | CASSQGDPYEQYF | TGTGCCAGTAGTCAAGGGGATCCCTACGAGCAGTACTTC
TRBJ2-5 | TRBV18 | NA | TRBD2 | CASLRGEQETQYF | TGTGCCAGTCTGCGGGGGGAACAAGAGACCCAGTACTTC
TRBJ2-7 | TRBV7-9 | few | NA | CASLIVGSEQYF | TGTGCCAGCCTAATTGTGGGCTCCGAGCAGTACTTC
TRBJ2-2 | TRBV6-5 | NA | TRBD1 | CASRVDRGNTGELFF | TGTGCCAGCAGAGTAGACAGGGGAAACACCGGGGAGCTGTTTTTT